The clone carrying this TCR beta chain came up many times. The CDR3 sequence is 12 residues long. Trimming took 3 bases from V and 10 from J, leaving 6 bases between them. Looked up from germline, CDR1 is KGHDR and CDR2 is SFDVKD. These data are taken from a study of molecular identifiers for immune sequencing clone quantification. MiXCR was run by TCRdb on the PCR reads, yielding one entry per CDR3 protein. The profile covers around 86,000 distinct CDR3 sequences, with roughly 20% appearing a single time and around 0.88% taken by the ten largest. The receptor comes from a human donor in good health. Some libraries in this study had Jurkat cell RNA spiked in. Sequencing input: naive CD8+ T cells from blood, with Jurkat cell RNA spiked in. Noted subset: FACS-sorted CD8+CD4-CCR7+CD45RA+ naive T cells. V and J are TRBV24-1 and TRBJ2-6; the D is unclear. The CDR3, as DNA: TGTGCCACCAGTGATCTTCAAAACGTCCTGACTTTC. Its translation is CATSDLQNVLTF.